Included here is one T cell receptor (beta chain) sequence, with context. Its matching antigen is unknown. The protocol was immunoSEQ multiplex PCR, while the TCRdb copy is restricted to in-frame clones and leaves out a portion. Here the sample spans over 10,000 clones, roughly 76% being singletons. The sample belongs to a study of tumor-infiltrating lymphocytes in localized non-small cell lung cancer. Findings of the study overall: Different pieces of the same tissue were used for each assay.

The receptor's source is a human donor with non-small cell lung cancer. The sequenced sample consisted of uninvolved lung tissue not adjacent to the tumor.

CDR3 in DNA: TGTGCCAGCAGTGTCCGGGGGGTTGGGAGCAATCAGCCCCAGCATTTT. Translation: CASSVRGVGSNQPQHF. This rearrangement joins TRBV2 to TRBJ1-5; a possible D gene is TRBD1 (5 bases). Trimming took off 4 bases at V and 1 base at J, with 14 bases between the two ends. Germline V gives CDR1 SNHLY, CDR2 FYNNEI. This CDR3 is built from 16 residues.